This TCR beta chain was sequenced in a study of blood T cells in healthy people across ages. Background on the study: Roughly one uniquely barcoded beta molecule per two T cells was captured.

A sample-barcoded 5' primer and a J-beta primer mix were used in a second PCR of roughly 7 to 11 cycles. A template-switch adaptor containing 12 random nucleotides labeled each cDNA molecule. Per-sample output comprised a minimum of 2.5 million paired-end reads containing CDR3. TCRdb re-called the 5' RACE reads with MiXCR, one entry per CDR3 protein. The sample carries approximately 690,000 distinct CDR3 sequences, around 38% recorded once. This CDR3 spans 13 amino acids. From germline, CDR1 is LGHNA and CDR2 YNFKEQ. V dropped 1 base and J dropped 3 bases, with 6 bases sitting between them. This clonotype was observed many times. Its antigen is unknown. Study conclusions and caveats: Diversity of TCR beta correlated strongly with naive T cell percentage.

V and J are TRBV4-2 and TRBJ2-5; no reliable D call. The sequenced sample was blood. The origin of this receptor is a man older than 75 in good health. The CDR3 nucleotides read TGTGCCAGCAGCCAAGTAACAGAAGAGACCCAGTACTTC. As protein: CASSQVTEETQYF.